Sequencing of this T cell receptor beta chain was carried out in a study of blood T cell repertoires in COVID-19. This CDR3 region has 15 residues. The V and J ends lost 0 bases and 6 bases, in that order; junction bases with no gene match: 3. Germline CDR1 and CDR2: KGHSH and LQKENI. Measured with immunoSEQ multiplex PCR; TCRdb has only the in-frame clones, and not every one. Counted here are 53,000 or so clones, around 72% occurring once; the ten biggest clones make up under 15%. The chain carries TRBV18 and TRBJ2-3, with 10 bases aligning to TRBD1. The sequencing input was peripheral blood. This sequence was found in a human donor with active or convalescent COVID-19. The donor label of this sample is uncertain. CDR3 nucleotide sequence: TGTGCCAGCTCACCACCGACAGGGGGCCGGGATACGCAGTATTTT. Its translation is CASSPPTGGRDTQYF.